This T cell receptor (beta chain) emerged from a study of T cells expressing NK-cell markers. Study-wide context: Obtained from sorted CD3+CD56+NKG2C+, CD3+CD56+NKG2C- and CD3+CD56-NKG2C+ T cells were the TCR beta repertoires. Sequencing covered eight donors, seven HCMV-seropositive and one seronegative.

The CDR3 totals 15 residues. With the 5' RACE reads reprocessed, TCRdb shows one record per CDR3 protein and no DNA. Across hundreds of thousands of distinct CDR3 sequences, the top ten clones capture roughly 3.4% of the sample. The sequencing sample was made of blood T cells: a sorted CD56 or NKG2C T cell subset, CD4+ or CD8+ T cells, or bulk PBMC T cells (not recorded which). This TCR derives from a man between 18 and 29 years old in good health. The chain joins TRBV12-3 or TRBV12-4 to TRBJ1-1; the TCRdb D gene call, TRBD1, has no DNA to confirm it. The CDR3 protein is CASSLIQASNTEAFF.